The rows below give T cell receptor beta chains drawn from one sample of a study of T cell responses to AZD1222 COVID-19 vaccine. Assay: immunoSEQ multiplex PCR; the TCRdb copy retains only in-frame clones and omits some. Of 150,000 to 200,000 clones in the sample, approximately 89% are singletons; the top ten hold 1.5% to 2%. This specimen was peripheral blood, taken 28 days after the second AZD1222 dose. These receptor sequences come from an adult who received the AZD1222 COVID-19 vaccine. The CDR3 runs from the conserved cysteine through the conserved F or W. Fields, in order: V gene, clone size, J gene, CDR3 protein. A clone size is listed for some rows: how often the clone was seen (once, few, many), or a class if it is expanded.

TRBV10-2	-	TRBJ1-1	CASADRLVNTEAFF
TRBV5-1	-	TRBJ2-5	CASSFFQETQYF
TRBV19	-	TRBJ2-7	CASSPTVTTLAEQYF
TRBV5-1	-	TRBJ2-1	CASSEGTGLVNEQFF
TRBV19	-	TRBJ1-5	CASSILGATGNQPQHF
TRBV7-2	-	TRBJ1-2	CASSLGQGFNYGYTF
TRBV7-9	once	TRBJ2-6	CASSPQGSGANVLTF
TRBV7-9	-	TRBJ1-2	CASSLWNTQGGDGYTF
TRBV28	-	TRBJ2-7	CASSLIAGYEQYF
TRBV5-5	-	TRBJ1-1	CASSLLSNLNTEAFF